This T cell receptor (beta chain) derives from a study of blood T cell repertoires in COVID-19. Study context: The United States, Italy and Spain were the sources of the acute and convalescent COVID-19 samples.

Per the original data handling: Researchers report that nucleated cell counts were estimated from reference gene primer amplification. Produced via immunoSEQ multiplex PCR; TCRdb's table is partial and in-frame only. V and J calls and clone size are copied from that table; D and trimming were computed from the DNA. The sample contains a few hundred thousand clones, about 91% of which appear only once. The germline CDR1 and CDR2 sequences are MNHEY and SMNVEV (reference sequence). This CDR3 comprises 13 residues. The V and J ends lost 6 bases and 11 bases respectively, with 19 bases between them. Seattle enrolled patients during active infection and tracked them longitudinally.

V usage is TRBV27 and J usage is TRBJ1-1; unclear D gene. This TCR came from a person between 18 and 35 years old with COVID-19, enrolled during active disease. The sequenced material came from peripheral blood. The CDR3 reads CASSYKVATRAFF. CDR3 DNA: TGTGCCAGCAGCTATAAAGTGGCGACTCGGGCTTTCTTT.